This entry concerns a single TCR beta chain. The method was immunoSEQ multiplex PCR; TCRdb's version includes in-frame clones alone and lacks a portion of them. The top ten hold 2.5% to 3% of the sample, which has approximately 47,000 clones, 70% to 90% seen once. The data were taken from a study of blood T cell repertoires in COVID-19. The wider study: Some COVID-19 samples were acute and others convalescent; all came from the United States, Italy and Spain. Sample material is recorded as cDNA or gDNA derived from T cells, B-cell-depleted T cells, or PBMCs.

Germline CDR1 and CDR2: MRHNA and SNTAGT. The V end lost 8 bases, the J end lost 6 bases, and 15 bases lay between the germline ends. CDR3 length: 13 residues. The chain uses TRBV6-4 and TRBJ2-3; D remains ambiguous. The sequencing sample was made of peripheral blood. This TCR was recovered from a woman aged 80 or older with COVID-19, enrolled during active disease. This CDR3 reads CASVRGAEDTQYF. As DNA, the CDR3 is TGTGCCAGCGTAAGAGGAGCAGAGGATACGCAGTATTTT.